The T cell receptor beta chain under discussion was sequenced for a study of blood T cell repertoires in COVID-19. Study-level background: T cells, B-cell-depleted T cells, or PBMCs supplied cDNA or gDNA.

V gave up 6 bases and J gave up 3 bases, with 11 bases separating them. The CDR3 loop spans 13 amino acids. The germline V gene has CDR1 MNHEY and CDR2 SVGAGI. Profiling relied on immunoSEQ multiplex PCR, and the TCRdb table lists in-frame clones only, not all of them. Of about 100,000 clones detected, around nine tenths appear once; the ten largest clones hold under 2%. Sample: peripheral blood. The TCR comes from a man older than 75 with acute or convalescent COVID-19. The rearrangement links TRBV6-5 to TRBJ1-2; TRBD1 might be the D (6 bases). In nucleotides, the CDR3 is TGTGCCAGCAGATCACAGGGAGACTATGGCTACACCTTC. Translation: CASRSQGDYGYTF.